This T cell receptor (beta chain) was sequenced for a study of T-cell memory formation after mild COVID-19. V was shortened by 3 bases and J by 1 base, with 4 bases between the two germline ends. Germline V CDR1 and CDR2: SGDLS, YYNGEE. The CDR3 is made up of 12 amino acids. Constant-segment-primed 5'RACE gave TCR alpha and TCR beta cDNA libraries with sample barcodes and UMIs. From the 5' RACE reads, TCRdb called clonotypes with MiXCR, one entry per CDR3 protein. This table has about 82,000 distinct CDR3 sequences, around 13% appearing once. This receptor was taken from an adult woman who had mild COVID-19 (a few samples of this study predate the infection). Cell type and time point are not known. The chain is built from TRBV9 and TRBJ2-5; D remains unclear. Input material: PBMCs or a T cell subset sorted from them (not recorded which). CDR3 loop: CASSGTQETQYF. For the CDR3, the DNA is TGTGCCAGCAGCGGCACCCAAGAGACCCAGTACTTC.